This T cell receptor beta chain is from a study of shared clonotypes between healthy human individuals. The protocol was immunoSEQ multiplex PCR, while the TCRdb copy is restricted to in-frame clones and leaves out a portion. This sample has millions of clones, with approximately 95% found just once. The trim removed 5 bases at V and 4 bases at J, leaving 13 bases unmatched. Looked up from germline, CDR1 is SGHRS and CDR2 is YFSETQ. The CDR3 spans 17 residues. Material for sequencing was naive CD4+ T cells from PBMCs. The subset was: CD45RA+ positively selected. The TCR originated in a man aged 18 to 30 in good health. Some clones in this sample may be carry-over from other donors' samples. The chain joins TRBV5-1 to TRBJ1-2, with 11 nucleotides matching TRBD1. The CDR3 coding sequence is TGCGCCAGCAGGACCGGGACAGGGGGAAATTTCCTCTATGGCTACACCTTC. It codes for CASRTGTGGNFLYGYTF.